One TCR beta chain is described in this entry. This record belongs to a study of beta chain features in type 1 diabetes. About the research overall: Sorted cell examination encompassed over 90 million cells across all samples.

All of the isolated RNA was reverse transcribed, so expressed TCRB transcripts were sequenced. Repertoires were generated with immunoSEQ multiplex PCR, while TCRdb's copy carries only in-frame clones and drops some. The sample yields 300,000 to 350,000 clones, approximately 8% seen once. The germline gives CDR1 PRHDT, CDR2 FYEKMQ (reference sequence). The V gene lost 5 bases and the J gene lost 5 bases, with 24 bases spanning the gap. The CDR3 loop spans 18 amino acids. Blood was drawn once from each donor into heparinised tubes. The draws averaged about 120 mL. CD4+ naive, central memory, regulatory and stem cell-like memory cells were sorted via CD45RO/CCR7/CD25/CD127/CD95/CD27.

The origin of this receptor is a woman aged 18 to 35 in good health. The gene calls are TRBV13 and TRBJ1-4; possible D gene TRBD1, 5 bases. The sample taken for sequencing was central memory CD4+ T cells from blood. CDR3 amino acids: CASSTTRRRGRLNEKLFF. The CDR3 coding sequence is TGTGCCAGCAGCACCACCCGGCGGCGGGGCCGGCTCAATGAAAAACTGTTTTTT.